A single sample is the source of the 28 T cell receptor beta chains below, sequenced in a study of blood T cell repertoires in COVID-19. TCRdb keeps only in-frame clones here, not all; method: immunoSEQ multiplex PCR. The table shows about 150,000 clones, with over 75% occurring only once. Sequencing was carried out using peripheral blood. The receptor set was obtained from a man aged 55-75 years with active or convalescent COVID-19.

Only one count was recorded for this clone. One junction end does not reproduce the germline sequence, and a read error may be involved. CDR3 sequence: CASSLWGTGEYISPLHF. The CDR3 DNA sequence: TGTGCCAGCAGCTTGTGGGGTACAGGGGAGTATATTTCACCCCTCCACTTT. The rearrangement uses TRBV5-6 and TRBJ1-6; 7 bases fit TRBD1. This CDR3 has 17 residues. Germline assignment: CDR1 SGHDT and CDR2 YYEEEE.

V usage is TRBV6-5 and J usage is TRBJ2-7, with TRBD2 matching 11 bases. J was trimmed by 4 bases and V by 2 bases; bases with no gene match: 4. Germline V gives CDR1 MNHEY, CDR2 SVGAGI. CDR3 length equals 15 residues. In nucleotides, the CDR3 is TGTGCCAGCAGTTACCCGGCTAGCGGGAGGTACGAGCAGTACTTC. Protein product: CASSYPASGRYEQYF.

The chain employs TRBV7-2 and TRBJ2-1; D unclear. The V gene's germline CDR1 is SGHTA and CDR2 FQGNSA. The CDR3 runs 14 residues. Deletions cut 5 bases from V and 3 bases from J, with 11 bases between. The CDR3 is CASSPPSGYNEQFF. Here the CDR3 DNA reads TGTGCCAGCAGCCCACCCAGTGGCTACAATGAGCAGTTCTTC.

CDR3 amino acids: CASSLGTSRGPTGELFF. The CDR3 bases are TGTGCCAGCAGCTTGGGGACTAGTAGGGGTCCGACCGGGGAGCTGTTTTTT. The chain recombines TRBV7-2 with TRBJ2-2; 8 bases are shared with TRBD2. CDR3 length: 17 residues. V lost 3 bases and J lost 5; bases outside the gene matches: 11. Per germline, CDR1 SGHTA and CDR2 FQGNSA.

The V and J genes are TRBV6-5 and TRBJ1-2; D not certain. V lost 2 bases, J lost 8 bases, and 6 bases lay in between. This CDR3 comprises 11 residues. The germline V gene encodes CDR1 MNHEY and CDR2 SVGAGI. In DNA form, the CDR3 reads TGTGCCAGCAGTTACGAGTACGGCTACACCTTC. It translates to CASSYEYGYTF.

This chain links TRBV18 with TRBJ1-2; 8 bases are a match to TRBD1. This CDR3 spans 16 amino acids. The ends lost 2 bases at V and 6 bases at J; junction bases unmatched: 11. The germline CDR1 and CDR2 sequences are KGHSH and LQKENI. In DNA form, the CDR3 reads TGTGCCAGCTCACCAAATCGCGGACAGGGCAGGGATGGCTACACCTTC. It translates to CASSPNRGQGRDGYTF.

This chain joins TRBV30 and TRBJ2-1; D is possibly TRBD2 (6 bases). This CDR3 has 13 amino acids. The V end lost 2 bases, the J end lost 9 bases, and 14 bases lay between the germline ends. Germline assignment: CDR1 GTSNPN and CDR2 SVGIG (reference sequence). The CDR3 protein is CAWSLTSLSEQFF. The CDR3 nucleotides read TGTGCCTGGAGTCTCACTAGCTTGAGTGAGCAGTTCTTC.

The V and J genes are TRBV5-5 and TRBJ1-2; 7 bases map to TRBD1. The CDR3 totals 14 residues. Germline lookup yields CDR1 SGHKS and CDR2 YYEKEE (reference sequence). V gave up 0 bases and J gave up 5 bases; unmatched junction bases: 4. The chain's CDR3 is CASSLGQGGYGYTF. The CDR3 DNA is TGTGCCAGCAGCTTGGGACAGGGAGGATATGGCTACACCTTC.

CDR3 loop: CASRVGVNTDTQYF. The CDR3 DNA sequence: TGTGCCAGCAGGGTGGGAGTCAACACAGATACGCAGTATTTT. The chain uses TRBV27 and TRBJ2-3; tentatively, D is TRBD2 (5 bases). Trimming pared 6 bases from V and 2 bases from J, leaving 12 bases between. Per the germline V gene, CDR1 is MNHEY and CDR2 is SMNVEV (reference sequence). The CDR3 extends over 14 amino acids.

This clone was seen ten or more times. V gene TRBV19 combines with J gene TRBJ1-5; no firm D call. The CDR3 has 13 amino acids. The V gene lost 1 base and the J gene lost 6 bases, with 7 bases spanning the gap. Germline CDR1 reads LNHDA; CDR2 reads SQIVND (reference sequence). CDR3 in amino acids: CASSIAAVQPQHF. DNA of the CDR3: TGTGCCAGTAGTATAGCAGCGGTTCAGCCCCAGCATTTT.

CDR3 DNA: TGTGCCAGCAGGGCGGACAGGACTAGCACAGATACGCAGTATTTT. This gives the protein CASRADRTSTDTQYF. V and J are TRBV2 and TRBJ2-3, with 7 bases matching TRBD1. V was pared by 6 bases and J by 0 bases, with 6 bases of the junction left unmatched. Germline lookup yields CDR1 SNHLY and CDR2 FYNNEI. CDR3 length: 15 residues.

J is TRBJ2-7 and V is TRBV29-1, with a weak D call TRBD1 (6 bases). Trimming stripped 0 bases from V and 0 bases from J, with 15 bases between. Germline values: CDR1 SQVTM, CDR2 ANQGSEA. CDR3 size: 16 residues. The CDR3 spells CSVEDARGSGSYEQYF. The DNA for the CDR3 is TGCAGCGTTGAAGATGCTAGGGGGAGCGGCTCCTACGAGCAGTACTTC.

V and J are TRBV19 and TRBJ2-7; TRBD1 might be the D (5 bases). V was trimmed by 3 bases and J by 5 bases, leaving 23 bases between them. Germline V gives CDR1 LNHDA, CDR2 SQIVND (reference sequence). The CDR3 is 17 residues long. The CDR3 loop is CASSMSYSRQGEDEQYF. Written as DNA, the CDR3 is TGTGCCAGTAGTATGTCGTACTCTCGGCAGGGCGAGGACGAGCAGTACTTC.

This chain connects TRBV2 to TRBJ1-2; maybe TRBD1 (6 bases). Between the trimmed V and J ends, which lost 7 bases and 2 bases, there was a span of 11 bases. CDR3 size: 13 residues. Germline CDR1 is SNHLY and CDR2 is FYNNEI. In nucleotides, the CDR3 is TGTGCCAGCACGGACAGCCGAAACTATGGCTACACCTTC. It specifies CASTDSRNYGYTF. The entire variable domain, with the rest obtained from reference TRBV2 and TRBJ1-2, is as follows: EPEVTQTPSHQVTQMGQEVILRCVPISNHLYFYWYRQILGQKVEFLVSFYNNEISEKSEIFDDQFSVERPDGSNFTLKIRSTKLEDSAMYFCASTDSRNYGYTFGSGTRLTVV.

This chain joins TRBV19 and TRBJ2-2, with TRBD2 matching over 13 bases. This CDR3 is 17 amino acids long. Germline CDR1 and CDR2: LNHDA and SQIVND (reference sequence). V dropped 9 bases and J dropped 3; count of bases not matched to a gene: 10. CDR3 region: CASTTSGRARDTGELFF. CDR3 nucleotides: TGTGCCAGCACCACTAGCGGGAGGGCCCGGGACACCGGGGAGCTGTTTTTT.

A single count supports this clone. This chain's CDR3 is CASSASSGTVWWDEQFF. CDR3 DNA: TGTGCCAGTTCGGCGTCTAGCGGGACTGTCTGGTGGGATGAGCAGTTCTTC. The chain links TRBV19 to TRBJ2-1; the match to TRBD2 covers 9 bases. CDR1 is LNHDA and CDR2 is SQIVND in the germline V gene (reference sequence). The CDR3 contains 17 residues. The trim removed 8 bases at V and 8 bases at J, leaving 19 bases unmatched.

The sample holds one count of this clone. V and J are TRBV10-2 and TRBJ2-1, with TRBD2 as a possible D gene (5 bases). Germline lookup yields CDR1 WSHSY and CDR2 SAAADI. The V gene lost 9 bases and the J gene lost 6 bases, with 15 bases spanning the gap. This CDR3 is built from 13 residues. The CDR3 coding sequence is TGCGCCAGTGGAAGGGAGTTGCTCAATGAGCAGTTCTTC. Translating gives CASGRELLNEQFF.

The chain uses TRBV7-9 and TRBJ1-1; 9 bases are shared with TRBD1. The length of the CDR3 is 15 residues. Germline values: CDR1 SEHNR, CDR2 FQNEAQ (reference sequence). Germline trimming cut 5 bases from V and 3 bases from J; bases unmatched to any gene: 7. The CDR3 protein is CASSHPRDRDTEAFF. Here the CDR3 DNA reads TGTGCCAGCAGCCATCCCCGGGACAGGGACACTGAAGCTTTCTTT.

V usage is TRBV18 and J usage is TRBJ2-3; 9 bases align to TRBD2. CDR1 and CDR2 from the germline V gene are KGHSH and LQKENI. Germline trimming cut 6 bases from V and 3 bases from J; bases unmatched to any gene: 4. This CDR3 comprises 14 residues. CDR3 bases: TGTGCCAGCTCGCCTACTAGCGGGACAGATACGCAGTATTTT. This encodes CASSPTSGTDTQYF.

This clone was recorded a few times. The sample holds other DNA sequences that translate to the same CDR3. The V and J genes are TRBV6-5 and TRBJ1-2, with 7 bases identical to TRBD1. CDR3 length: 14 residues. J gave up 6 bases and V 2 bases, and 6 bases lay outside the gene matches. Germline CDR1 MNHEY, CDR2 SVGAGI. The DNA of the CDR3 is TGTGCCAGCAGTTACGGCGGGACAGAAGATGGCTACACCTTC. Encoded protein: CASSYGGTEDGYTF.

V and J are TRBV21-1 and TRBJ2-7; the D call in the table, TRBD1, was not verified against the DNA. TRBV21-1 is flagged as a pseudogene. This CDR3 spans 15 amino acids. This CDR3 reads CASSKEDRDPYEQYF. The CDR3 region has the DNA TGTGCCAGCAGCAAAGAGGACAGGGATCCCTACGAGCAGTACTTC.

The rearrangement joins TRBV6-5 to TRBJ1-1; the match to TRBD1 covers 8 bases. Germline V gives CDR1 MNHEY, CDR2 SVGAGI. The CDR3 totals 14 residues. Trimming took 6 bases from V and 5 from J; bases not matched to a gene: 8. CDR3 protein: CASSKDRGDTEAFF. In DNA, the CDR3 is TGTGCCAGCAGCAAAGACAGGGGAGATACTGAAGCTTTCTTT.

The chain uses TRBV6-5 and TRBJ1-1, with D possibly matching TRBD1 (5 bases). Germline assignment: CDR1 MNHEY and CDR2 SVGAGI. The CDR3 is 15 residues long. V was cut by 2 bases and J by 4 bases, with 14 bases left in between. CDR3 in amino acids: CASSYRRGAATEAFF. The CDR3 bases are TGTGCCAGCAGTTACCGGAGGGGCGCCGCCACTGAAGCTTTCTTT.

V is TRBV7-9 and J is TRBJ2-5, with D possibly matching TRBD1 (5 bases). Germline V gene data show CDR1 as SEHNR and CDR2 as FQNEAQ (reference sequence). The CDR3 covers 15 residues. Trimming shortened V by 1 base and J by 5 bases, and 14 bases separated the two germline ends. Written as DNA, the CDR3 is TGTGCCAGCAGCTTAGGATCCAGGGCTGGTGAGACCCAGTACTTC. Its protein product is CASSLGSRAGETQYF.

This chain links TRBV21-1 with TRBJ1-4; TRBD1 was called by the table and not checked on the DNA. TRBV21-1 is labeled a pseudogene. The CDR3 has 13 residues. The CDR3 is CASSRQWNEKLFF. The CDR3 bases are TGTGCCAGCAGCCGACAGTGGAATGAAAAACTGTTTTTT.

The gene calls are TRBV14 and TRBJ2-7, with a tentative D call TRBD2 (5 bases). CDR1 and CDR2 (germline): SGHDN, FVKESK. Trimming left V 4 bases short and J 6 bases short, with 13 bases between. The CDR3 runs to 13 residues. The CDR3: CASSPVTITEQYF. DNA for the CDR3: TGTGCCAGCAGCCCGGTGACTATCACCGAGCAGTACTTC.

The CDR3 here is CASQTGGTEAFF. CDR3 nucleotides: TGTGCCAGTCAAACGGGGGGCACTGAAGCTTTCTTT. V gene TRBV6-5 combines with J gene TRBJ1-1; the D gene is possibly TRBD1 (5 bases). Trimming left V 9 bases short and J 4 bases short, with 12 bases between. There are 12 residues in the CDR3. CDR1 and CDR2 (germline): MNHEY, SVGAGI.

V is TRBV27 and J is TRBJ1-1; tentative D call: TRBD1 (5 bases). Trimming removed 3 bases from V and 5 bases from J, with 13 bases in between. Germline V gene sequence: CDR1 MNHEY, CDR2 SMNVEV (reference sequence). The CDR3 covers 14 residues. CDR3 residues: CASSFRTSGTEAFF. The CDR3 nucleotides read TGTGCCAGCAGTTTTAGGACAAGTGGGACTGAAGCTTTCTTT.